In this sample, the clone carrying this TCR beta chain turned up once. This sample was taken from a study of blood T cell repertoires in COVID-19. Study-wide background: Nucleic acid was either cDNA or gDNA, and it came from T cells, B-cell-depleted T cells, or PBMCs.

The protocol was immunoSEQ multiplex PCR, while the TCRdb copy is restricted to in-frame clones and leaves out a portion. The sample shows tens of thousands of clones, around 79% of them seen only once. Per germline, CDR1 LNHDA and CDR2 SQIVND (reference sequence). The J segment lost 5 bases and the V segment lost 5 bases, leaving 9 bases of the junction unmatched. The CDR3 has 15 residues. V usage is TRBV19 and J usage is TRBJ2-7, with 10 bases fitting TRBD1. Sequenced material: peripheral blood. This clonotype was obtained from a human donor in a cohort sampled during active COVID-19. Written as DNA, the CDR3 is TGTGCCAGTAGTTTCCGGGACAGGGGAAGGGACGAGCAGTACTTC. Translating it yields CASSFRDRGRDEQYF. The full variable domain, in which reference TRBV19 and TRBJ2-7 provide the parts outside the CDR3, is DGGITQSPKYLFRKEGQNVTLSCEQNLNHDAMYWYRQDPGQGLRLIYYSQIVNDFQKGDIAEGYSVSREKKESFPLTVTSAQKNPTAFYLCASSFRDRGRDEQYFGPGTRLTVT.